This T cell receptor (beta chain) was profiled in a study of cytomegalovirus exposure and HLA in healthy donors. Study background: Unique TCRs numbering some 80 million, obtained from HLA-typed donors, made up an early data release.

The CDR3 is made up of 14 amino acids. Trimming pared 4 bases from V and 2 bases from J, leaving 13 bases between. CDR1 is SGHNT, CDR2 YYREEE, per germline (reference sequence). It was with 60 Vbeta and 13 Jbeta primers that the PCR ran. This table comes from immunoSEQ multiplex PCR, and its TCRdb copy is limited to in-frame clones, with some not included. The table records 100,000 or so clones, around 84% of them present only once. Study outcomes and limitations: The authors enumerated 150 to 200 TCR beta chains as linked to cytomegalovirus. In a later analysis, TCR beta V- and J-gene trimming was associated with a missense DCLRE1C variant.

Of note for this clone: Its antigen is not known.

The receptor was isolated from a woman aged 40 to 50 in good health and CMV-seropositive. The chain has TRBV5-4 and TRBJ2-7; TRBD2 might be the D (6 bases). Sequenced input: PBMCs. The DNA of the CDR3 is TGTGCCAGCAGCCCCCGGGAGTTCGCCTACGAGCAGTACTTC. Residues: CASSPREFAYEQYF.